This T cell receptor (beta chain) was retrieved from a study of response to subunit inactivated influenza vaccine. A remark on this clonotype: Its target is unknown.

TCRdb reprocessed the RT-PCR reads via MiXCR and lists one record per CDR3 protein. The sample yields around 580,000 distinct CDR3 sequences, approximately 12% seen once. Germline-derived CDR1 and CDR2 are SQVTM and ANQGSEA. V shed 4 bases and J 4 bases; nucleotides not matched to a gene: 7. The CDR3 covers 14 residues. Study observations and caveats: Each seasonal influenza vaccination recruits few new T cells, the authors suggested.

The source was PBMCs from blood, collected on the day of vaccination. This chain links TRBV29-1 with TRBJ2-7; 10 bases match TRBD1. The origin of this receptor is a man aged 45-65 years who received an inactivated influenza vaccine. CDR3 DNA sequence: TGCAGCGTTGGCTTTGACAGGGGGCCGTACGAGCAGTACTTC. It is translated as CSVGFDRGPYEQYF.